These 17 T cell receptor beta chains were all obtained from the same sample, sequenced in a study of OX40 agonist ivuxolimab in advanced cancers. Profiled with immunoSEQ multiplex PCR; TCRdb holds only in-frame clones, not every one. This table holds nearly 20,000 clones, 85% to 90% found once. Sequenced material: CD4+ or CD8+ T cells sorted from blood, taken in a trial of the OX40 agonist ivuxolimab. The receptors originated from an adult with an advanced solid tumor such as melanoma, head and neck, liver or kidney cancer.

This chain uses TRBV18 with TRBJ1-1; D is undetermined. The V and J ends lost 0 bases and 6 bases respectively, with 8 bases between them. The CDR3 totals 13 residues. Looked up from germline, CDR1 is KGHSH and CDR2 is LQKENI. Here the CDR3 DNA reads TGTGCCAGCTCACCACCGCAGAGGGCTGAAGCTTTCTTT. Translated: CASSPPQRAEAFF.

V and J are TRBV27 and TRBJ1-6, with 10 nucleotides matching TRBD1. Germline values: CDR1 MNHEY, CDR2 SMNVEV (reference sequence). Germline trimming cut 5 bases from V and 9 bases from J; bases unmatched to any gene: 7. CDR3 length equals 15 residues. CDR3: CASSRWTGGVSPLHF. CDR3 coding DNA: TGTGCCAGCAGTCGCTGGACAGGGGGGGTTTCACCCCTCCACTTT.

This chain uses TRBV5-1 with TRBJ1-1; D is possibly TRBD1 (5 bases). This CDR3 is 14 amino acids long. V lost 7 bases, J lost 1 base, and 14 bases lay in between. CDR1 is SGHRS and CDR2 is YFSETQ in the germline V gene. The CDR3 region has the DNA TGCGCCAGCTGGCGGGGGGGAAAGAACACTGAAGCTTTCTTT. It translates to CASWRGGKNTEAFF.

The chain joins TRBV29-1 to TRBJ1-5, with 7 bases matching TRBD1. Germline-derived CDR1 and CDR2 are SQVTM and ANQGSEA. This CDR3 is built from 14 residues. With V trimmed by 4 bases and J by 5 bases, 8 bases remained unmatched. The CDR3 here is CSVVDRDSYQPQHF. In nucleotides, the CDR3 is TGCAGCGTTGTTGATCGGGACAGCTATCAGCCCCAGCATTTT. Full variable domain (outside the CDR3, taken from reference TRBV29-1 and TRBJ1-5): SAVISQKPSRDICQRGTSLTIQCQVDSQVTMMFWYRQQPGQSLTLIATANQGSEATYESGFVIDKFPISRPNLTFSTLTVSNMSPEDSSIYLCSVVDRDSYQPQHFGDGTRLSIL.

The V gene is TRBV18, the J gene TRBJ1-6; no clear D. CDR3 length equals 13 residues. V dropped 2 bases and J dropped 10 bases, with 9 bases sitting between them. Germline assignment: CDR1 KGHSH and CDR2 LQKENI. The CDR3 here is CASSPRPGSPLHF. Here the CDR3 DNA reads TGTGCCAGCTCACCAAGACCGGGATCACCCCTCCACTTT.

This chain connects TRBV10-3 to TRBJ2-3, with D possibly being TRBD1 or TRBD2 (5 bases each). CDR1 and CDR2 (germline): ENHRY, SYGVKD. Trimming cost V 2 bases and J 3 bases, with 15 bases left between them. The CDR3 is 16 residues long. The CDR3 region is CAISETGTEGTDTQYF. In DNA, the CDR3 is TGTGCCATCAGTGAGACCGGGACGGAAGGAACAGATACGCAGTATTTT.

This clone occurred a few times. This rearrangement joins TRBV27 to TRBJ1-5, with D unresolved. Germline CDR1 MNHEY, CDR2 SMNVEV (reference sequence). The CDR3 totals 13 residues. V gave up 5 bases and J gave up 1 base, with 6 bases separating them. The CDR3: CASSEGSNQPQHF. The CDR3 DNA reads TGTGCCAGCAGTGAAGGGAGCAATCAGCCCCAGCATTTT.

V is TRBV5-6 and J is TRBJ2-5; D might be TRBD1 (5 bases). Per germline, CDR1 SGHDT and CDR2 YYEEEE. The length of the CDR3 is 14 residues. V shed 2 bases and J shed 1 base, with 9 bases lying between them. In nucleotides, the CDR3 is TGTGCCAGCAGCTTCTCAGGGTTCCAAGAGACCCAGTACTTC. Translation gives CASSFSGFQETQYF.

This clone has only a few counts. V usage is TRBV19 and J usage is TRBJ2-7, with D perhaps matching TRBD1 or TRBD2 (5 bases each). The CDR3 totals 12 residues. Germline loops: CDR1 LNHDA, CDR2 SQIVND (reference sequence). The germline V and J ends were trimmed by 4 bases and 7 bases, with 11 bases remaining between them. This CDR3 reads CASSNDGGEQYF. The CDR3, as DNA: TGTGCCAGTAGTAATGATGGGGGTGAGCAGTACTTC. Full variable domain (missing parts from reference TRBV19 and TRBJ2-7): DGGITQSPKYLFRKEGQNVTLSCEQNLNHDAMYWYRQDPGQGLRLIYYSQIVNDFQKGDIAEGYSVSREKKESFPLTVTSAQKNPTAFYLCASSNDGGEQYFGPGTRLTVT.

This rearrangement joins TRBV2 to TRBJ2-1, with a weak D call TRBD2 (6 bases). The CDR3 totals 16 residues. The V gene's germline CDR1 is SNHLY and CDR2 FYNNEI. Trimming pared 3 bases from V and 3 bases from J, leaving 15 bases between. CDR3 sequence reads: CASSDLWTTHYNEQFF. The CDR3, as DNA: TGTGCCAGCAGTGATCTTTGGACTACCCACTACAATGAGCAGTTCTTC.

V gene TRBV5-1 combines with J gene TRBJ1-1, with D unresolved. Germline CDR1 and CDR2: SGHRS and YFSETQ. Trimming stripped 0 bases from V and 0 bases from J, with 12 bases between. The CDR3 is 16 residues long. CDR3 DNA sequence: TGCGCCAGCAGCTTGGCCGGACCCGGAATGAACACTGAAGCTTTCTTT. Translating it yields CASSLAGPGMNTEAFF.

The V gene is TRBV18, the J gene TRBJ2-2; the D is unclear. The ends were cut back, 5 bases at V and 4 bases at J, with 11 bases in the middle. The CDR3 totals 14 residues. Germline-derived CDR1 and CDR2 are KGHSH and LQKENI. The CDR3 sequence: CASSTPSPTGELFF. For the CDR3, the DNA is TGTGCCAGCTCAACCCCTTCCCCCACCGGGGAGCTGTTTTTT.

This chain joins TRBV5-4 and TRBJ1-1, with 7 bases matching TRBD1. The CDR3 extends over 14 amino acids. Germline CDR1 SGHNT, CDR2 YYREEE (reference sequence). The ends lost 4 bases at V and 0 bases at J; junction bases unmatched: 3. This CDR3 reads CASSDREMNTEAFF. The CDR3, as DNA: TGTGCCAGCAGCGACAGGGAAATGAACACTGAAGCTTTCTTT.

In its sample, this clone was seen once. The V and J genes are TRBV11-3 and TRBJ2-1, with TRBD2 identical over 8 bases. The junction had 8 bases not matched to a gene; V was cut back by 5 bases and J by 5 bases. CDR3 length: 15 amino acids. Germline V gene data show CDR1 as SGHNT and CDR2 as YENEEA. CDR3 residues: CASSPEGLGNNEQFF. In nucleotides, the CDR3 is TGTGCCAGCAGCCCGGAGGGACTAGGGAACAATGAGCAGTTCTTC.

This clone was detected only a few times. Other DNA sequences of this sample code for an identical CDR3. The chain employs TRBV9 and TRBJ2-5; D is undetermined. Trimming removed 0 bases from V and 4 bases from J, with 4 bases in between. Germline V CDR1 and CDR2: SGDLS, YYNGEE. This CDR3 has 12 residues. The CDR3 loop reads CASSVGGETQYF. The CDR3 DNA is TGTGCCAGCAGCGTAGGAGGAGAGACCCAGTACTTC.

The CDR3: CASTVSGRNINEQFF. The CDR3 region has the DNA TGTGCCAGCACGGTGAGCGGGAGAAATATAAATGAGCAGTTCTTC. V is TRBV2 and J is TRBJ2-1; 8 nucleotides match TRBD2. CDR3 size: 15 residues. Per the germline V gene, CDR1 is SNHLY and CDR2 is FYNNEI. After removal of 7 bases from V and 7 bases from J, the junction contained 12 bases not matched to a gene.

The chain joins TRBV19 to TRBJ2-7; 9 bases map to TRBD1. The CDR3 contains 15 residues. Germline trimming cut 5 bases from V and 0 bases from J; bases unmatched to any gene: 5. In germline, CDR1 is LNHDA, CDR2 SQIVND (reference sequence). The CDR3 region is CASSPGTGSSYEQYF. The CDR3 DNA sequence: TGTGCCAGTAGTCCTGGGACAGGGAGCTCCTACGAGCAGTACTTC.